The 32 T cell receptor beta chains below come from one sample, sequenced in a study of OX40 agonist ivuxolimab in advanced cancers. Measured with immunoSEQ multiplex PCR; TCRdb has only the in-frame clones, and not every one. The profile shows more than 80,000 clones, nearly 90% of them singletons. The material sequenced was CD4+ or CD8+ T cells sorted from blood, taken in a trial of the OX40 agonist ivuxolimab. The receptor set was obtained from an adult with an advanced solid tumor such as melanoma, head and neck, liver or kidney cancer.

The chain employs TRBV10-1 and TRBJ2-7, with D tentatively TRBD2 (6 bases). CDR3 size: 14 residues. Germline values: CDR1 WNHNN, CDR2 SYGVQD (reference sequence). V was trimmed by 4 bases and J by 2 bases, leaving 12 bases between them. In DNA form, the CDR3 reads TGCGCCAGCAGTGGGGACTCTCTCCCCTACGAGCAGTACTTC. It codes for CASSGDSLPYEQYF.

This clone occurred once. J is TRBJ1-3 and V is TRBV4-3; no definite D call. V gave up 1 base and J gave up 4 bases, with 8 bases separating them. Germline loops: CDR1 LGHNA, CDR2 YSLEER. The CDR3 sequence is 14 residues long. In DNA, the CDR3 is TGCGCCAGCAGCCAAGCGGCGCGCGGAAACACCATATATTTT. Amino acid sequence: CASSQAARGNTIYF.

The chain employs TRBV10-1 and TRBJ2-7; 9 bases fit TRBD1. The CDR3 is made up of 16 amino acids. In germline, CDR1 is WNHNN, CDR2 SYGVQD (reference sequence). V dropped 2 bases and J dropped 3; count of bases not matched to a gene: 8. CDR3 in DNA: TGCGCCAGCAGTGAGCGGACAGGGGTATCCCTCTACGAGCAGTACTTC. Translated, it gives CASSERTGVSLYEQYF.

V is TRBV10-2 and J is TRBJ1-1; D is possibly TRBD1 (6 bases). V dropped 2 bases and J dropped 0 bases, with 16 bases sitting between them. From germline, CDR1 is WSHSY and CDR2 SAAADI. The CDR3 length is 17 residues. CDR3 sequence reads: CASSEPSIQGVNTEAFF. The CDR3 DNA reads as TGCGCCAGCAGTGAGCCTTCTATACAGGGAGTGAACACTGAAGCTTTCTTT.

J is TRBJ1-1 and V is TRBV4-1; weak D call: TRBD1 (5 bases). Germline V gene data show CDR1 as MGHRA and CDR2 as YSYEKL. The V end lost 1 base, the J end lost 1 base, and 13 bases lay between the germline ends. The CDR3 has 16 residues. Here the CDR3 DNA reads TGCGCCAGCAGCCAAGGGGGCAGGCAAGGGAACACTGAAGCTTTCTTT. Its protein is CASSQGGRQGNTEAFF.

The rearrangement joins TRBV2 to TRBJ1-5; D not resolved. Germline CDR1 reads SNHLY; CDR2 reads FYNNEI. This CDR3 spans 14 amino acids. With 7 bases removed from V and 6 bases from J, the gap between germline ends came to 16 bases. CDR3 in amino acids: CASTPDLGSQPQHF. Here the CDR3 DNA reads TGTGCCAGCACCCCGGACCTAGGTAGTCAGCCCCAGCATTTT.

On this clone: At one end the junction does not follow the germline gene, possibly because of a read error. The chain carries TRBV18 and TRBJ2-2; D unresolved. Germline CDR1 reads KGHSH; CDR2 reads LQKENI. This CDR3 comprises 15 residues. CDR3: CASSPLSLNAGELFF. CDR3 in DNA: TGTGCCAGCTCACCATTGTCCTTGAACGCCGGGGAGCTGTTTTTT.

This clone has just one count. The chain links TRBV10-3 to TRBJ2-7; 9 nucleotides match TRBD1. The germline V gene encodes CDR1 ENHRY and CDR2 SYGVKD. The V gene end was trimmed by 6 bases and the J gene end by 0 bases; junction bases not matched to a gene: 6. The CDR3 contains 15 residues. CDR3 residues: CAISRQGDNSYEQYF. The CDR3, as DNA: TGTGCCATCAGCAGACAGGGGGATAACTCCTACGAGCAGTACTTC.

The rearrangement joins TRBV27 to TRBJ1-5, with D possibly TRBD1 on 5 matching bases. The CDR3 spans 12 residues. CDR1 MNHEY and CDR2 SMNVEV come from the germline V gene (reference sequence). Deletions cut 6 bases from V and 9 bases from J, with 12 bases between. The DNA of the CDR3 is TGTGCCAGCAGCGAAATGGGGGGGCCCCAGCATTTT. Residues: CASSEMGGPQHF.

The CDR3 sequence: CAWSVLGSQYF. CDR3 in DNA: TGTGCCTGGAGTGTACTGGGGTCCCAGTACTTC. The V gene is TRBV30, the J gene TRBJ2-5; D is unclear. Germline V lookup: CDR1 GTSNPN, CDR2 SVGIG (reference sequence). The length of the CDR3 is 11 residues. Trimming pared 0 bases from V and 9 bases from J, leaving 8 bases between.

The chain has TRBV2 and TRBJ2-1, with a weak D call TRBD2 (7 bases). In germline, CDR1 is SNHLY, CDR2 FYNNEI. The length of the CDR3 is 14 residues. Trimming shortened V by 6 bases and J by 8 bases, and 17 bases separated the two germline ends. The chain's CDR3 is CASRRGGALYEQFF. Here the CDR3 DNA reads TGTGCCAGCAGGAGGGGGGGGGCGTTATATGAGCAGTTCTTC.

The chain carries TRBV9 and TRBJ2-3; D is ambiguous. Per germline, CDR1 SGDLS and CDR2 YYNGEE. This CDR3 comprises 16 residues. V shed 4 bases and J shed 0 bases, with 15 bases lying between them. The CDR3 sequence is CASSPYRAASTDTQYF. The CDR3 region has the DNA TGTGCCAGCAGCCCTTACAGAGCCGCTAGCACAGATACGCAGTATTTT.

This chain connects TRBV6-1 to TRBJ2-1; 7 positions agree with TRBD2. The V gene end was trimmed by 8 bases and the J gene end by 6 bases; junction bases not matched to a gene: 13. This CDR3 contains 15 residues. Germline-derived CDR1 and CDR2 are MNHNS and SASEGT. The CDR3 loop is CASSPGTIKGNEQFF. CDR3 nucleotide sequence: TGTGCCAGCTCCCCCGGGACTATAAAAGGCAATGAGCAGTTCTTC.

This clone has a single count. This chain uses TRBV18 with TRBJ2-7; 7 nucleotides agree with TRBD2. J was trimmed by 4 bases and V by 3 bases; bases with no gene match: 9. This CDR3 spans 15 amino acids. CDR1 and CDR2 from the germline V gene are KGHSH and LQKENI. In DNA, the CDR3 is TGTGCCAGCTCACCGGCAGCTAGCGGCCCTTACGAGCAGTACTTC. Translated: CASSPAASGPYEQYF.

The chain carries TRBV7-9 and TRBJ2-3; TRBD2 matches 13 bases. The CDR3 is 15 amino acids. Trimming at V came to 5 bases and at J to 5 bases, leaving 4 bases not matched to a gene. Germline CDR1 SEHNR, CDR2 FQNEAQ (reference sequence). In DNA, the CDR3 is TGTGCCAGCAGCCTAGGACTAGCGGGAGTAGATACGCAGTATTTT. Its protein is CASSLGLAGVDTQYF.

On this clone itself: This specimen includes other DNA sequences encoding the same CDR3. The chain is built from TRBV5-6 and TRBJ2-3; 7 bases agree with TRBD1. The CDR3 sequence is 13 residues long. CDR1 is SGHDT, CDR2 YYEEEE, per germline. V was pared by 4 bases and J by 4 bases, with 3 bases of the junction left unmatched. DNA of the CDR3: TGTGCCAGCAGCAGAGGGGGCCCAGATACGCAGTATTTT. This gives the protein CASSRGGPDTQYF.

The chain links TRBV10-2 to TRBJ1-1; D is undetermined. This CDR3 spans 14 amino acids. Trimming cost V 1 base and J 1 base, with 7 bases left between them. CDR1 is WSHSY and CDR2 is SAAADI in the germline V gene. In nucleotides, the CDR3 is TGCGCCAGCAGTGAGTTGAATCGGAACACTGAAGCTTTCTTT. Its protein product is CASSELNRNTEAFF.

CDR3 bases: TGTGCCAGCAACCTGAAGGGCTATGGCTACACCTTC. Translation gives CASNLKGYGYTF. J is TRBJ1-2 and V is TRBV5-6, with D hard to call. This CDR3 spans 12 amino acids. Germline V gene sequence: CDR1 SGHDT, CDR2 YYEEEE. V was clipped by 6 bases and J by 4 bases, with 10 bases between them. Filled out from reference TRBV5-6 and TRBJ1-2, the complete variable domain reads DAGVTQSPTHLIKTRGQQVTLRCSPKSGHDTVSWYQQALGQGPQFIFQYYEEEERQRGNFPDRFSGHQFPNYSSELNVNALLLGDSALYLCASNLKGYGYTFGSGTRLTVV.

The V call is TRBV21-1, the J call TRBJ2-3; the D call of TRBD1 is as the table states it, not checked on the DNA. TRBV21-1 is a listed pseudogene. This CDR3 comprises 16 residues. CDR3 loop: CASSKGVQGTTDTQYF. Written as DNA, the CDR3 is TGTGCCAGCAGCAAAGGGGTCCAGGGGACCACAGATACGCAGTATTTT.

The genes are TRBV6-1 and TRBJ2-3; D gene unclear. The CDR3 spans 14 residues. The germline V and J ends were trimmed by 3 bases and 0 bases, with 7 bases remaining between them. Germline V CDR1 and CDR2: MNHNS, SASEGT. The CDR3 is CASSDLGSTDTQYF. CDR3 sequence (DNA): TGTGCCAGCAGTGATTTAGGGAGCACAGATACGCAGTATTTT.

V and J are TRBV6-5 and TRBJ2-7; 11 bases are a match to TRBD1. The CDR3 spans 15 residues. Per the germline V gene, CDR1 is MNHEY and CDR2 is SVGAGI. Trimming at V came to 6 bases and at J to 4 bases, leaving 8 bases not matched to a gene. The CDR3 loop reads CASSRGGQGVYEQYF. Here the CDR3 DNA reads TGTGCCAGCAGCCGCGGGGGACAGGGGGTGTACGAGCAGTACTTC.

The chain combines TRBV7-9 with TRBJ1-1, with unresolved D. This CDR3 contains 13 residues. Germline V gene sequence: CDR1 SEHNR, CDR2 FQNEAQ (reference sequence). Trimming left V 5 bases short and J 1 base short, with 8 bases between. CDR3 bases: TGTGCCAGCAGCGTACCAAGGAACACTGAAGCTTTCTTT. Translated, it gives CASSVPRNTEAFF.

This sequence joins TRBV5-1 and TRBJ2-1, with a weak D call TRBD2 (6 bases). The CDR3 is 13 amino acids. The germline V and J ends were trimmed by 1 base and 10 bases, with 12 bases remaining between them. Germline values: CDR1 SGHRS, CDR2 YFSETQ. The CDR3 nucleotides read TGCGCCAGCAGCTTGATCGGAGGAGGGGAGCAGTTCTTC. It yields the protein CASSLIGGGEQFF. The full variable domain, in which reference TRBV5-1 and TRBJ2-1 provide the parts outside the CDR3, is KAGVTQTPRYLIKTRGQQVTLSCSPISGHRSVSWYQQTPGQGLQFLFEYFSETQRNKGNFPGRFSGRQFSNSRSEMNVSTLELGDSALYLCASSLIGGGEQFFGPGTRLTVL.

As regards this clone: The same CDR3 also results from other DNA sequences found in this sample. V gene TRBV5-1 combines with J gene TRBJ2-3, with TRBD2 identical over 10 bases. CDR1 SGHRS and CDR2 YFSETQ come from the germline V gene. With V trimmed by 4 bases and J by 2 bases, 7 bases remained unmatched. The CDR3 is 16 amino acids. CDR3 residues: CASSPGLAAYTDTQYF. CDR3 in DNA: TGCGCCAGCAGCCCAGGACTAGCGGCCTACACAGATACGCAGTATTTT. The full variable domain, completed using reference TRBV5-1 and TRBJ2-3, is KAGVTQTPRYLIKTRGQQVTLSCSPISGHRSVSWYQQTPGQGLQFLFEYFSETQRNKGNFPGRFSGRQFSNSRSEMNVSTLELGDSALYLCASSPGLAAYTDTQYFGPGTRLTVL.

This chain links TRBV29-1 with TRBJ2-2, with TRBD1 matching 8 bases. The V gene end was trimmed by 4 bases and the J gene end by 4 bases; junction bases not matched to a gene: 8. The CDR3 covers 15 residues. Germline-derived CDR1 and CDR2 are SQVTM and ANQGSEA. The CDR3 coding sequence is TGCAGCGTTGGCTCCGGGACAGGCGGCACCGGGGAGCTGTTTTTT. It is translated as CSVGSGTGGTGELFF.

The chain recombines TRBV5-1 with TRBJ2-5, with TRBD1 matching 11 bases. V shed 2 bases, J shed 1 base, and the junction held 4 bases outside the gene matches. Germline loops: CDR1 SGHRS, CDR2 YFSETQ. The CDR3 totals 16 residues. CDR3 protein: CASSFGTGGLQETQYF. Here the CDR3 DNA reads TGCGCCAGCAGCTTTGGGACAGGGGGTCTCCAAGAGACCCAGTACTTC.

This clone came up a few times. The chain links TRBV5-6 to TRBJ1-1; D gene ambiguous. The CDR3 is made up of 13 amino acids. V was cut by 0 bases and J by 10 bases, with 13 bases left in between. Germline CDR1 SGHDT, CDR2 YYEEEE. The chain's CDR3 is CASSLDGLLGAFF. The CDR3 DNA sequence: TGTGCCAGCAGCTTGGACGGCCTCCTAGGAGCTTTCTTT.

The CDR3 sequence: CASSLALDNRETQYF. The CDR3 region has the DNA TGTGCCAGCAGCTTAGCCCTGGACAACCGAGAGACCCAGTACTTC. The J gene is TRBJ2-5, the V gene TRBV7-2, with D perhaps matching TRBD1 (5 bases). There are 15 residues in the CDR3. Germline V gene data show CDR1 as SGHTA and CDR2 as FQGNSA. V lost 0 bases to trimming and J lost 4 bases, with 12 bases between them.

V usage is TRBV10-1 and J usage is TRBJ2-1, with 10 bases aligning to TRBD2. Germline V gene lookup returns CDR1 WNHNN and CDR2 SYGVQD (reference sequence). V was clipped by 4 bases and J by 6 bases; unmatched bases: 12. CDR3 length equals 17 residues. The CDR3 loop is CASSVSSGRRMSNEQFF. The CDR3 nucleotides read TGCGCCAGCAGTGTTTCTAGCGGGAGACGGATGAGCAATGAGCAGTTCTTC.

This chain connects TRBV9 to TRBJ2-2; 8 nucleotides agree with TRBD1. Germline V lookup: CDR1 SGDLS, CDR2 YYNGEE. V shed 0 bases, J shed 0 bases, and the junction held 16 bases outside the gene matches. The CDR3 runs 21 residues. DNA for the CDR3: TGTGCCAGCAGCGTAGCCCAACAAATAGGACAGGGCCCTACGAACACCGGGGAGCTGTTTTTT. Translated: CASSVAQQIGQGPTNTGELFF.

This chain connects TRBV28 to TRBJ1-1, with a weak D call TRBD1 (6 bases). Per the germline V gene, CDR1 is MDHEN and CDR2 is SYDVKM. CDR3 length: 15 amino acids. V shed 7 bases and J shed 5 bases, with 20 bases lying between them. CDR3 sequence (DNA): TGTGCCAGCAATAGGGCGACAGGCGGGTGGACTGAAGCTTTCTTT. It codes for CASNRATGGWTEAFF.

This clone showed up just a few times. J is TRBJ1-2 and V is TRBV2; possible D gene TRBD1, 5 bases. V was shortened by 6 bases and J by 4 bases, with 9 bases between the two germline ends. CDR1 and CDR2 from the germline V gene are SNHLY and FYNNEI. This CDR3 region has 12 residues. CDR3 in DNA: TGTGCCAGCAGGAGTGACAGCTATGGCTACACCTTC. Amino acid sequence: CASRSDSYGYTF.